This record looks at one TCR beta chain sequence and its context. TCRdb's table, derived via immunoSEQ multiplex PCR, lists solely in-frame clones and lacks some. The data show 550 to 700 clones, about 88% seen once. Looked up from germline, CDR1 is SQVTM and CDR2 is ANQGSEA. The V end was cut by 4 bases, the J end by 1 base, with 8 bases between. The CDR3 length is 13 residues. These data belong to a study of T cells in lung cancer brain metastases. This clonotype was sampled from a woman in her twenties or thirties with non-small cell lung cancer that had spread to the brain. Sequences were obtained from tumor tissue from a brain metastasis. The chain joins TRBV29-1 to TRBJ2-1, with no clear D. CDR3 in DNA: TGCAGCGTTGCCAAACTATCCTACAATGAGCAGTTCTTC. This codes for CSVAKLSYNEQFF.